The source of this T cell receptor (beta chain) is a study of cytomegalovirus exposure and HLA in healthy donors (dated by TCRdb to the late 2010s). The study in broad terms: In an earlier analysis of approximately 500 of the donors, 276 Gb of sequence data and 120 million or so unique TCR beta sequences from about 179 million T cells were reported. Alongside the repertoire data, information on donor age, sex, ethnicity and CMV serostatus was compiled. The later analysis used no new phenotypic data to find candidate immune exposures, relying instead on TCR beta sequences and their occurrence across donors. Typing coverage differed by locus: A, B, C, DRB1 and DQB1 were typed in roughly 620-630 donors, DQA1 in roughly 510, DPA1 in some 600, and DPB1 in just under 480. On average, 235,054 unique TCR beta nucleotide sequences were sequenced per donor among a few hundred genotyped donors of the cohort, with about 19% of those sequences being non-productive. Every discovery cohort repertoire had been produced on one sequencing platform. Besides the first cohort of around 700 subjects, a separate validation cohort made up of some 110 different subjects was used. Because of strong linkage in the cohort, four to six DR-DQ haplotypes were treated as single units for association and clustering. A later analysis re-analyzed previously published TCR beta repertoires from approximately 670 donors and added high-resolution HLA genotyping to study TCR occurrence patterns. The genetic ancestry cluster associated with self-reported Caucasian donors included roughly 84% of the approximately 430 genotyped donors. The study was designed to test whether signatures of past pathogen exposure could be identified by cataloging public T cell receptors. In a later genetic analysis, genome-wide SNP genotypes for about three fifths of the roughly 670 donors were used, and that subset was treated as a discovery cohort. An earlier analysis of nearly 600 of the donors applied high-throughput TCR beta sequencing to assess whether each TCR beta V gene segment acted as functional or pseudogenic. Using immunosequencing, the study profiled T cell repertoires from about 610 subjects and related those repertoires to cytomegalovirus serostatus. Both class I and class II loci were covered by HLA typing, at four-digit resolution. An early release that covered some 630 HLA-typed donors contained around 300 gigabases of sequencing data and 75 million to 100 million unique TCR sequences. High-throughput TCR immunosequencing, statistical association of individual TCRs with disease status, and machine learning were combined to predict cytomegalovirus infection status.

Regarding this clone: Its specific antigen is unknown. No base qualities exist here, and no much larger clone lies one base off it.

Beyond this particular receptor, the publication reports: In a later genetic analysis, fewer N-insertions in productive TCRs were reported among donors in an Asian-associated ancestry cluster than the roughly 700-donor mean. In a later analysis, most CMV-associated TCR beta chains were found to appear HLA-restricted, with HLA associations seemingly driven largely by CMV exposure. In a later analysis, TCR association rates were found to vary across HLA loci, with the most associated TCRs seen for DRB1 alleles and the fewest for HLA-C alleles. An earlier analysis of approximately 570 of the donors showed that most TCR beta V segments appeared in productive rearrangements either about 87% or about 30% of the time, which broadly matched IMGT annotations. An association between a missense DCLRE1C variant and V-gene and J-gene trimming of TCR beta chains was found in a later genetic analysis and replicated in an independent cohort. HLA typing was unavailable for some donors at each locus, so association tests used only the typed subset. Specific HLA alleles were associated with 15,000 to 20,000 TCR beta sequences at a false discovery rate of 0.05 in a later analysis. The classifier was reported to diagnose cytomegalovirus status with high specificity and sensitivity in both the original cohort and the validation cohort. A further reported finding was that TCR beta sequences accurately predicted the HLA-A and HLA-B alleles for most subjects in the first cohort. Correlated functional status among segregating V segments might reflect linkage disequilibrium, but an unknown experimental factor could not be ruled out. Most TCR sequences were seen in very few donors, while some public TCRs were found in many individuals. Assigning TCR associations to individual alleles was difficult when HLA alleles, especially DR and DQ, strongly co-occurred. The sequencing pipeline was judged likely to have produced a cluster of highly shared sequence variants as a technical artifact. Only TCR beta chains were sequenced in this cohort, and the absence of alpha or paired-chain data limited detectable features. Some IMGT-functional V segments, including TRBV6-2 and TRBV6-3, could not be told apart with the 87-base-pair reads, so those segments were excluded. Three of the identified cytomegalovirus-associated TCR beta chains were confirmed in vitro to be specific for cytomegalovirus antigens. For the cohort, immune exposure information was limited to CMV serostatus. According to a later analysis, parvovirus B19, influenza, CMV and Epstein-Barr virus appeared linked to several top co-occurrence clusters. Because counts were too low, seventeen rarely observed V segments, including chromosome 9 orphons, were excluded from the earlier analysis of about 500 of the donors. Presence/absence analyses assumed roughly uniform sequencing depth across donors, an assumption that may not hold. In a later analysis, HLA-associated TCR beta chains showed more clonal expansion and lower generation probabilities than non-associated chains that were equally common. The study listed 164 TCR beta chains as associated with cytomegalovirus. The authors suggested that the approach could potentially be extended to other disease states and immunological phenotypes.

The cohort consisted of 600 or so healthy bone marrow donors. All cohort members were sampled while nominally healthy, although unrecorded immune exposures were likely present. The donor was CMV seronegative and belonged to the group of 352 seronegative cohort members. A peripheral blood sample was provided by each donor, and peripheral blood mononuclear cells were used for TCR beta sequencing. Genomic DNA extraction from the blood cell samples was performed with the Qiagen DNeasy Blood Extraction Kit. Trimming costs V 1 base and J 2 bases, and their ends lie 24 bases apart. Reading from cysteine to phenylalanine, the CDR3 counts 20 amino acids. The CDR3 DNA has 60 bases and is translated from base 1. Via the germline V gene, CDR1 is KGHSY and CDR2 FQNENV. Library preparation was by the immunoSEQ multiplex PCR assay. For the multiplex PCR, a mixture combining 60 forward primers for TCR Vbeta segments and 13 reverse primers for TCR Jbeta segments was used. Amplification of the CDR3 region of rearranged TCR beta genes was performed with a multiplex PCR assay on genomic DNA. On the Illumina HiSeq System, the amplified TCR beta libraries were sequenced as 87-base-pair reads. The paper's processing steps were these. In a later analysis, 80 million or so unique TCR beta chains were counted across the 650 to 750 repertoires, and roughly 11 million of these chains were shared by at least two donors. To remove PCR and sequencing errors, raw reads were error-corrected and collapsed into unique sequences using a nearest-neighbor algorithm that merged closely related sequences. CDR3 sequences were aligned to IMGT reference sequences to assign V, D and J gene segments. For a sequence to be retained, a match of at least six nucleotides was required to both a V gene segment and a J gene segment. Rearrangements were classified as productive when the CDR3 lacked stop codons and remained in frame with V and J, and all other rearrangements were classified as non-productive. CDR3 was defined by IMGT convention, running from the second conserved V-encoded cysteine to the conserved J-encoded phenylalanine. The earlier analysis of around 640 of the donors excluded sequences that lacked an unambiguous match to a single V gene segment. An earlier analysis of several hundred of the donors called V segments functional above 56.7% productive rearrangements and segregating when the between-donor standard deviation exceeded 5%. A statistical classification framework was developed to diagnose cytomegalovirus status using the catalog of TCR beta chain sequences. A later analysis assigned V and J genes by comparing TCR nucleotide sequences with IMGT/GENE-DB human TR gene sequences. Using the TCRdist pipeline, a later analysis assigned CDR3 sequences along with most-parsimonious VDJ recombination scenarios. In a later analysis, every TCR beta chain was defined by the combination of its CDR3 amino acid sequence and its V-gene family, and reads without a unique V-gene family were dropped. In a later analysis, approximately 640 highly shared, low-generation-probability nucleotide sequences were removed to address suspected cross-contamination and a sequencing artifact. For each public chain, a later analysis derived a clonal expansion index from normalized ranks of inferred template counts within each repertoire. A later analysis computed generation probabilities with a VDJ recombination model fitted to out-of-frame rearrangements, and checked the results against IGoR. A later analysis scored TCR-TCR, TCR-HLA and TCR-CMV co-occurrence with hypergeometric tests, applying a repertoire-size bias correction to TCR pairs. False discovery rates were estimated in a later analysis by permuting HLA or CMV assignments 20 times. In a later analysis, co-occurring TCRs were grouped using DBSCAN, and TCRdist sequence similarity was added for clustering within HLA-allele-positive subsets. Repertoires with fewer than 30,000 or more than 120,000 public chains were left out of co-occurrence clustering, as were roughly five repertoires with anomalous nucleotide sharing. Entries here come from immuneACCESS through TCRdb and include only in-frame sequences with V and J called. Some clones fail to appear in such tables; in the studies checked, an unresolved V gene covers under half of the shortfall, and the cause of the remainder is unknown. The DNA gave D and trimming, while V, J and clone size come from that table. The sample table records under 150,000 clones; under 90% of these occur just once. The biggest ten clones account for 3% to 4% of the sample.

This TCR was recovered from a woman aged 40 to 50 in good health and CMV-seronegative. The chain was built from TRBV16 and TRBJ2-1; the D region possibly corresponds to TRBD1 (8 bases align). The specimen sequenced was PBMCs. The CDR3 here reads CASSQWDRLVAGAPYNEQFF. The nucleotide sequence reads TGTGCCAGCAGCCAATGGGACAGGTTGGTGGCGGGAGCCCCCTACAATGAGCAGTTCTTC.